This T cell receptor (beta chain) was captured in a study of cytomegalovirus exposure and HLA in healthy donors. Study results and caveats: Reportedly, diagnosis of cytomegalovirus status by the classifier showed high specificity and sensitivity. A later analysis reportedly found fewer N-insertions in an Asian-associated ancestry cluster than the approximately 730-donor mean. Trimming of TCR beta V- and J-genes showed a link, identified in a later analysis, to a missense DCLRE1C variant. Prior analysis indicated that the majority of TCR beta V segments exhibited productivity approximately 90% or approximately 30% of the time.

A word on this clone: Its specificity is unknown.

In the PCR, 60 Vbeta and 13 Jbeta primers were used. Clones were sequenced by immunoSEQ multiplex PCR, and TCRdb holds only the in-frame ones, with some missing. This table holds fewer than 250,000 clones, 75% to 80% found once. The V and J ends lost 0 bases and 6 bases respectively, with 9 bases between them. Germline V CDR1 and CDR2: SGHNT, YYREEE (reference sequence). This CDR3 is 14 amino acids long. The chain couples TRBV5-4 to TRBJ2-2; D is unresolved. The origin of this receptor is a male donor in good health and CMV-seronegative. Sequenced: PBMCs. CDR3 loop: CASSLESSAGELFF. The CDR3 region has the DNA TGTGCCAGCAGCTTGGAGTCCAGCGCCGGGGAGCTGTTTTTT.